The clone carrying this TCR beta chain was observed many times. Its specificity is unknown. This record comes from a study of T cell repertoires in cytomegalovirus infection. Study details: A matching HLA type, together with CMV infection, was signaled by public TCR beta signatures.

Whole-study results and caveats: Across the ex vivo response, the dominant clonotypes were HLA-C-restricted CMV-specific TCR beta clonotypes.

One entry per CDR3 protein, called by TCRdb with MiXCR from the reads. The sample shows 900,000 to 950,000 distinct CDR3 sequences, roughly 31% of them seen only once. Trimming cost V 0 bases and J 1 base; bases outside gene matches: 6. Germline assignment: CDR1 SGHVS and CDR2 FQNEAQ. This CDR3 has 18 amino acids. Sequencing was performed on cultured CD8+ T cells from PBMCs, taken from culture after CMV antigen stimulation. The chain recombines TRBV7-8 with TRBJ2-2, with TRBD2 matching 9 bases. The TCR comes from a human donor in good health (CMV status not recorded). Some clones in this sample may be carry-over from other donors' samples. The CDR3 DNA sequence: TGTGCCAGCAGCTTAGCTGTTAGCGGGGGCCAGAACACCGGGGAGCTGTTTTTT. It is translated as CASSLAVSGGQNTGELFF.